This paragraph covers one T cell receptor beta chain sequence. This clone has just a few counts. Its antigen specificity is not known. There are no base qualities to consult, and no much larger clone falls within one base. What the time point label conveys for this sample: four to five weeks on oral tofacitinib. The label giving this sample's treatment or condition can be read as: oral pan-JAK inhibitor, 5-10 mg twice daily. Lesional scalp punch biopsies and peripheral blood were obtained from alopecia areata patients. PBMCs were separated by density centrifugation and stained for CD3, CD4 and CD8, after which CD4+ and CD8+ T cells were sorted on a FACSAria. The data were obtained in a study of CD8+ T cells in alopecia areata (dated 2018 in TCRdb). Study-level background: Treated patients were enrolled in an open-label pilot trial of oral tofacitinib at 5 to 10 mg twice daily for moderate-to-severe alopecia areata. Patients received tofacitinib for 6 to 18 months and were then followed off drug for 6 months to check for delayed response and recurrence. Disease severity in treated patients was measured with the SALT score, which quantifies the percentage of affected scalp surface area. High-throughput TCRbeta sequencing was used to examine T cell clonal expansion in alopecia areata in both the C3H/HeJ mouse model and human patients. Scalp tissue and sorted CD4+ and CD8+ peripheral blood T cells from patchy and totalis/universalis alopecia areata patients and from healthy controls were covered by human TCRbeta sequencing. Biopsies were taken from tofacitinib-treated patients at baseline and at 4 and 24 weeks of treatment, and a later scalp biopsy was taken in several of the tofacitinib-treated patients. Clonality in the scalp was compared among normal scalp (n=4), patchy alopecia areata scalp (n=8), and alopecia totalis/universalis scalp (n=8). RNA was extracted with the PAXgene miRNA kit for fixed scalp, the miRNeasy kit for PBMCs, and the RNeasy kit for mouse skin. immunoSEQ multiplex PCR using 35 Vbeta forward primers and 13 Jbeta reverse primers was used to amplify TCRbeta CDR3 regions. The investigation overall reported the following: Because the treated cohort was small and included a single nonresponder, larger studies are needed to assess links between baseline CD8+ expansion and response. Higher clonality and more expanded CD8+ clones were observed in lesional scalp than in normal scalp, particularly in alopecia totalis/universalis, a finding suggestive of antigenic drive. Scalp clonality and the number of expanded CD8+ clones among the top 100 scalp clones were significantly decreased by tofacitinib. Unlike mouse skin, where gammadelta T cells dominate, normal human skin contains resident alphabeta T cells that get sequenced too, which complicates analysis of the scalp TCR repertoire. During tofacitinib treatment, many expanded lesional clones stuck around in both scalp and blood, and this persistence may partly explain why relapse happens after treatment is stopped. Compared with mice, TCR sequences shared between patients were less clear, possibly partly because of HLA diversity across the patient population.

The protocol used for the library was the immunoSEQ multiplex PCR assay. RNA was extracted from all samples and reverse transcribed into cDNA as template for TCR sequencing. SuperScript III was used for first-strand cDNA synthesis, primed with a 2:1 mix of oligo-dT and random hexamers. A synthetic immune receptor repertoire was used to assess amplification bias, and residual bias was removed computationally. Regarding the original processing steps: After raw reads were preprocessed to remove errors, the CDR3 was defined following IMGT conventions as running from the conserved cysteine to phenylalanine. To get clonality, Shannon entropy was normalized by log2 of the number of productive unique TCRs and the result was subtracted from 1. Scalp TCRbeta sequences were cross-referenced with sorted blood CD4 and CD8 repertoires so that the CD4 or CD8 identity of scalp clones could be inferred. TCRdb took over this immuneACCESS table, retaining in-frame rearrangements with V and J assigned. Such tables are incomplete; in checked studies, under half of the missing clones stem from an unresolved V gene, and the remainder is unexplained. The V and J calls and clone size are taken from that table; D and trimming were inferred from the DNA. The sample data list under 200,000 clones, and around three fifths of these were observed just once. Together, the top ten hold over 0.85% of the sample.

V drops 3 bases and J drops 8 bases, leaving 16 bases in between. Based on the germline V gene, the CDR1 and CDR2 sequences are LGHNA and YNFKEQ. The CDR3 contains 14 residues, cysteine and phenylalanine counted. Kept here is only the CDR3 DNA, which spans 42 bases and is read in frame from base 1. Material: CD4+ T cells sorted from blood, obtained at week 4, from a patient treated with tofacitinib. The sequence was obtained from a human donor with alopecia areata. The chain was built from TRBV4-2 and TRBJ1-1; TRBD1 is possibly the D segment (5 matching bases). The nucleotide sequence is given as TGTGCCAGCAGCCAGAATACCGGGGGGGAGGAAGCTTTCTTT. Its translation is CASSQNTGGEEAFF.